This passage covers 20 T cell receptor beta chains from one sample sequenced in a study of T cells in Graves' hyperthyroidism and ophthalmopathy. TCR beta CDR3 regions were amplified from RNA. First-round RT-PCR of the TCR CDR3 relied on the HTBI primer set. TCRdb processed the multiplex PCR reads anew with MiXCR; each CDR3 protein has one entry. The sample shows 350,000 to 400,000 distinct CDR3 sequences, about 15% of them seen only once. Sequenced: blood. These receptors all come from a woman in her twenties or thirties with Graves' hyperthyroidism.

This clonotype was counted ten times or more. The rearrangement links TRBV27 to TRBJ2-5; TRBD1 aligns across 7 bases. The J segment lost 2 bases and the V segment lost 5 bases, leaving 11 bases of the junction unmatched. Germline CDR1 MNHEY, CDR2 SMNVEV (reference sequence). CDR3 size: 16 residues. The CDR3 DNA reads as TGTGCCAGCAGTCCCCAAATCCGACAGGGACAAGAGACCCAGTACTTC. The encoded protein is CASSPQIRQGQETQYF.

This sequence joins TRBV6-2 or TRBV6-3 and TRBJ2-4; tentative D call: TRBD2 (5 bases). Germline CDR1 and CDR2: MNHEY and SVGEGT. V gave up 6 bases and J gave up 4 bases, with 10 bases separating them. The CDR3 is 13 amino acids. The CDR3 nucleotides are TGTGCCAGCAGCGGGGAGCCTAAAAACATTCAGTACTTC. Protein: CASSGEPKNIQYF.

In this sample, this clonotype turned up many times. The gene calls are TRBV28 and TRBJ1-2, with 8 bases matching TRBD1. Germline V gene sequence: CDR1 MDHEN, CDR2 SYDVKM. This CDR3 has 16 residues. The V segment lost 6 bases and the J segment 4 bases; nucleotides outside the gene matches: 13. The CDR3: CASSGQGGPKSYGYTF. CDR3 bases: TGTGCCAGCAGCGGACAGGGAGGGCCTAAATCCTATGGCTACACCTTC.

The J gene is TRBJ2-1, the V gene TRBV4-1; TRBD1 aligns across 7 bases. V trimming: 5 bases; J trimming: 4 bases; junction bases outside the gene matches: 8. The germline V gene encodes CDR1 MGHRA and CDR2 YSYEKL. The CDR3 extends over 15 amino acids. CDR3 coding DNA: TGCGCCAGCAGCAGGATCGACAGGGATTACAATGAGCAGTTCTTC. This codes for CASSRIDRDYNEQFF.

V is TRBV18 and J is TRBJ2-1, with D tentatively TRBD2 (7 bases). This CDR3 spans 16 amino acids. Per the germline V gene, CDR1 is KGHSH and CDR2 is LQKENI. V was clipped by 1 base and J by 0 bases, with 10 bases between them. CDR3 protein: CASSPQGGSSYNEQFF. In nucleotides, the CDR3 is TGTGCCAGCTCACCACAGGGGGGGAGCTCCTACAATGAGCAGTTCTTC.

This clonotype was seen ten or more times. This chain uses TRBV28 with TRBJ1-1, with 8 bases lining up with TRBD1. CDR3 length: 16 residues. Germline CDR1 reads MDHEN; CDR2 reads SYDVKM. The V segment lost 4 bases and the J segment 1 base; nucleotides outside the gene matches: 8. The CDR3 nucleotides read TGTGCCAGCAGTTCTTGGACAGGGAGAGGGAACACTGAAGCTTTCTTT. Its translation is CASSSWTGRGNTEAFF.

The chain joins TRBV7-9 to TRBJ1-2; 10 bases fit TRBD1. This CDR3 contains 16 residues. The germline gives CDR1 SEHNR, CDR2 FQNEAQ (reference sequence). The V and J ends lost 0 bases and 6 bases, in that order; junction bases with no gene match: 7. For the CDR3, the DNA is TGTGCCAGCAGCTTAGCCGGGACAGGGGTGAAAAATGGCTACACCTTC. Protein: CASSLAGTGVKNGYTF.

This clonotype was observed many times. The chain has TRBV24-1 and TRBJ2-3; perhaps TRBD1 as D (6 bases). CDR3 length: 12 amino acids. V was pared by 9 bases and J by 3 bases, with 9 bases between. Germline V gene sequence: CDR1 KGHDR, CDR2 SFDVKD. Here the CDR3 reads CATGGSTDTQYF. CDR3 DNA: TGTGCCACCGGGGGCTCAACAGATACGCAGTATTTT.

In this sample, this clonotype turned up many times. This chain joins TRBV2 and TRBJ1-5; 7 bases are a match to TRBD1. V lost 4 bases, J lost 3 bases, and 3 bases stayed unmatched. This CDR3 region has 14 residues. Germline V gene data show CDR1 as SNHLY and CDR2 as FYNNEI. CDR3 nucleotide sequence: TGTGCCAGCAGTGGAGGGGGCCCCAATCAGCCCCAGCATTTT. Its protein product is CASSGGGPNQPQHF.

This clonotype came up a few times. CDR3 sequence reads: CASSPSGRGNNEQFF. CDR3 coding DNA: TGTGCCAGCAGTCCTAGCGGGAGGGGTAATAATGAGCAGTTCTTC. The chain combines TRBV6-1 with TRBJ2-1; the match to TRBD2 covers 12 bases. After removal of 5 bases from V and 7 bases from J, the junction contained 6 bases not matched to a gene. Germline CDR1 is MNHNS and CDR2 is SASEGT. This CDR3 has 15 residues.

The chain employs TRBV2 and TRBJ2-3; 15 bases align to TRBD2. J lost 0 bases, V lost 8 bases, and 12 bases had no gene match. Germline-derived CDR1 and CDR2 are SNHLY and FYNNEI. The CDR3 runs 19 residues. CDR3 loop: CASSKGGLAGGTSTDTQYF. CDR3 coding DNA: TGTGCCAGCTCAAAAGGGGGACTAGCGGGAGGAACTAGCACAGATACGCAGTATTTT.

V is TRBV5-1 and J is TRBJ1-4; 9 bases align to TRBD1. Germline V CDR1 and CDR2: SGHRS, YFSETQ. The CDR3 totals 16 residues. V shed 0 bases and J 8 bases; nucleotides not matched to a gene: 8. In nucleotides, the CDR3 is TGCGCCAGCAGCTTGGCCCCCGGGACAGGGAACGAAAAACTGTTTTTT. Protein: CASSLAPGTGNEKLFF.

This clonotype was detected a few times. The chain couples TRBV5-1 to TRBJ2-2; tentatively, D is TRBD1 or TRBD2 (5 bases each). V was cut by 4 bases and J by 2 bases, with 12 bases left in between. The CDR3 has 15 amino acids. CDR1 is SGHRS and CDR2 is YFSETQ in the germline V gene. The CDR3 protein is CASSTGQTNTGELFF. Here the CDR3 DNA reads TGCGCCAGCAGCACGGGGCAGACCAACACCGGGGAGCTGTTTTTT.

This clonotype was seen only a few times. The CDR3 nucleotides are TGCGCCAGCAGCGATCCCCGGGACGCCTACAATGAGCAGTTCTTC. This encodes CASSDPRDAYNEQFF. The chain couples TRBV5-1 to TRBJ2-1, with D perhaps assigned TRBD1 or TRBD2 (5 bases each). Germline-derived CDR1 and CDR2 are SGHRS and YFSETQ. Trimming left V 4 bases short and J 2 bases short, with 13 bases between. The CDR3 has 15 amino acids.

The chain is built from TRBV4-2 and TRBJ2-6; TRBD1 matches at 10 bases. Looked up from germline, CDR1 is LGHNA and CDR2 is YNFKEQ. V was clipped by 0 bases and J by 1 base; unmatched bases: 3. This CDR3 is 18 amino acids long. The CDR3 here is CASSQDGQGESGANVLTF. The CDR3 region has the DNA TGTGCCAGCAGCCAAGATGGACAGGGGGAGTCTGGGGCCAACGTCCTGACTTTC.

About this clonotype: A read error is possible here, since a much larger clone lies one base away. The CDR3 ends on some other residue instead of the conserved phenylalanine or tryptophan, so this is likely a read error. The chain joins TRBV30 to TRBJ2-1; no firm D call. From germline, CDR1 is GTSNPN and CDR2 SVGIG (reference sequence). There are 13 residues in the CDR3. The V and J ends lost 5 bases and 8 bases respectively, with 16 bases between them. In DNA, the CDR3 is TGTGCCTGGCATGGGTGGGCTGTGCATGAGCAGTTCCTC. It translates to CAWHGWAVHEQFL.

This clonotype was counted only a few times. CDR3 sequence: CASSRGLAGAYEQYF. The CDR3 DNA is TGCGCCAGCAGCCGGGGACTAGCGGGAGCCTACGAGCAGTACTTC. The rearrangement links TRBV5-1 to TRBJ2-7, with 14 bases aligning to TRBD2. The V and J ends lost 4 bases and 2 bases, in that order; junction bases with no gene match: 2. Germline assignment: CDR1 SGHRS and CDR2 YFSETQ. There are 15 residues in the CDR3.

At least ten counts were recorded for this clonotype. The V gene is TRBV4-2, the J gene TRBJ2-2; 10 bases fit TRBD2. With 0 bases clipped from V and 8 bases from J, the junction kept 9 bases outside the gene matches. Germline V gene sequence: CDR1 LGHNA, CDR2 YNFKEQ. The CDR3 runs 17 residues. DNA of the CDR3: TGTGCCAGCAGCCAAGATCTGGCTAGCGGGAGCAAAGGGGAGCTGTTTTTT. It is translated as CASSQDLASGSKGELFF.

This sequence joins TRBV5-4 and TRBJ2-2, with 12 nucleotides matching TRBD2. The trim removed 4 bases at V and 3 bases at J, leaving 10 bases unmatched. CDR3 length: 18 amino acids. Germline assignment: CDR1 SGHNT and CDR2 YYREEE (reference sequence). The CDR3 sequence is CASSEPSGRGLDTGELFF. The CDR3 nucleotides are TGTGCCAGCAGCGAGCCTAGCGGGAGGGGTCTGGACACCGGGGAGCTGTTTTTT. The full variable domain, in which reference TRBV5-4 and TRBJ2-2 provide the parts outside the CDR3, is ETGVTQSPTHLIKTRGQQVTLRCSSQSGHNTVSWYQQALGQGPQFIFQYYREEENGRGNFPPRFSGLQFPNYSSELNVNALELDDSALYLCASSEPSGRGLDTGELFFGEGSRLTVL.

This clonotype was picked up many times. V and J are TRBV5-1 and TRBJ2-7, with 8 bases lining up with TRBD1. The germline gives CDR1 SGHRS, CDR2 YFSETQ. The CDR3 has 15 residues. V gave up 3 bases and J gave up 2 bases; unmatched junction bases: 7. CDR3 nucleotides: TGCGCCAGCAGCTCAGGACAGGGTCCCGCCTACGAGCAGTACTTC. Residues: CASSSGQGPAYEQYF.